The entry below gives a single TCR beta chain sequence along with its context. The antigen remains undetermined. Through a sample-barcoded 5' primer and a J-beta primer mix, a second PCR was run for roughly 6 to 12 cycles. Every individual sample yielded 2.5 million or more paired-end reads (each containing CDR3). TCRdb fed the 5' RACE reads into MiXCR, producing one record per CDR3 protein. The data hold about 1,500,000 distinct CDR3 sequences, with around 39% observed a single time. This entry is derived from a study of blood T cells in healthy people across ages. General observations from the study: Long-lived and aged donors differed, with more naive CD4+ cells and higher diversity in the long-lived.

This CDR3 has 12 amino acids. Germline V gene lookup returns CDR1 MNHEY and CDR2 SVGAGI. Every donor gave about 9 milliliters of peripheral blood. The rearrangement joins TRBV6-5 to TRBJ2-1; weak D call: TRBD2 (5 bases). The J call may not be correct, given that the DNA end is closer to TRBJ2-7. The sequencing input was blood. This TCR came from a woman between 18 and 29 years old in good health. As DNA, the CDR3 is TGTGCCAGCATCGGGGTCTACAATGAGCAGTACTTC. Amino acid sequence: CASIGVYNEQYF.